This entry is about one T cell receptor beta chain. This clone was found once. Its antigen is unknown. No qualities accompany the bases; no much larger clone lies one base away. Uncultured memory T cell samples were subjected to sequencing directly after ex vivo isolation. From peripheral blood mononuclear cells, the researchers isolated CD4+ total memory, central memory, effector memory and circulating T follicular helper cells. Inclusive of the bounding cysteine and phenylalanine, the CDR3 is 14 residues long. Only the CDR3 portion is preserved as DNA: 42 bases, with reading frame beginning at the first base. V drops 8 bases and J drops 5 bases, leaving 21 bases in between. Via the germline V gene, CDR1 is SQVTM and CDR2 ANQGSEA. This specimen belongs to a study of CD4 T cell repertoires in COVID-19 (dated by TCRdb to about 2021). About the full investigation: For cross-reactivity analysis, CFSE-low cells were expanded with IL-2 for approximately ten days, then relabeled and restimulated with spike proteins from other coronaviruses. In COVID-19-recovered individuals, the study described naturally processed CD4+ T cell responses to SARS-CoV-2 spike and nucleoprotein and used TCR Vbeta sequencing to evaluate clonal composition. In three recovered individuals, the TCR Vbeta repertoire of SARS-CoV-2-reactive T cells was analyzed at the subset level.

Broad study findings and their caveats: Between roughly 7 and 27% of SARS-CoV-2 clonotypes were also detected in SARS-CoV and/or HKU1 spike-stimulated secondary cultures, consistent with cross-reactivity. Several of the most expanded SARS-CoV-2-reactive clonotypes were present in two or all three memory subsets, which suggests intraclonal diversification.

Receptor libraries were prepared by the immunoSEQ multiplex PCR assay. Regarding the original processing steps: Repertoire overlap between subsets was quantified using the Chao-Jaccard similarity index and counts of shared clonotypes. In its TCRdb copy, this immuneACCESS table keeps in-frame sequences only and misses some clones. Where compared with another copy, unresolved V genes explain less than half of these, and the others have no known cause. That table is the source of V, J and clone size, and D and trimming were worked out from the DNA. Counted in this sample were tens of thousands of clones; around 86% of them appeared once. The ten largest clonotypes hold over 0.55% of the sample.

The chain uses TRBV29-1 and TRBJ2-5; tentative D gene TRBD1, with 6 bases matching. This TCR was recovered from a human donor who had COVID-19. The sequencing used central memory CD4+ T cells from blood, collected before the COVID-19 pandemic. The cell subset or site label, as the study defines it: CD4+ T central memory cells. The sequenced DNA is TGCAGCTTCCTCCGGGACATCCAAAGCGAGACCCAGTACTTC. Translated, this gives CSFLRDIQSETQYF.